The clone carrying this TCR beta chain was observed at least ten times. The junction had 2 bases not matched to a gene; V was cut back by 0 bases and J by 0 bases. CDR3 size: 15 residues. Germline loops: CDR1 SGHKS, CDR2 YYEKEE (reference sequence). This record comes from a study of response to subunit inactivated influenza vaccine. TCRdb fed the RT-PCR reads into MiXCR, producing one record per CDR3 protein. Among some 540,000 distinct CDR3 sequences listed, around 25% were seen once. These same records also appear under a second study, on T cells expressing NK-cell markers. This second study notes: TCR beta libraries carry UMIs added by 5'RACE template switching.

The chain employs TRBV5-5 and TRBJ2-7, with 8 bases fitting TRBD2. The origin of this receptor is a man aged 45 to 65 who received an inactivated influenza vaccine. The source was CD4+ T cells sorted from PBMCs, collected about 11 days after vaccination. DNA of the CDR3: TGTGCCAGCAGCTTGGGTCTAGCGGGCTCCTACGAGCAGTACTTC. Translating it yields CASSLGLAGSYEQYF. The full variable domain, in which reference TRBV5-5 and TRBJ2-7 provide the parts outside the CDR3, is DAGVTQSPTHLIKTRGQQVTLRCSPISGHKSVSWYQQVLGQGPQFIFQYYEKEERGRGNFPDRFSARQFPNYSSELNVNALLLGDSALYLCASSLGLAGSYEQYFGPGTRLTVT.